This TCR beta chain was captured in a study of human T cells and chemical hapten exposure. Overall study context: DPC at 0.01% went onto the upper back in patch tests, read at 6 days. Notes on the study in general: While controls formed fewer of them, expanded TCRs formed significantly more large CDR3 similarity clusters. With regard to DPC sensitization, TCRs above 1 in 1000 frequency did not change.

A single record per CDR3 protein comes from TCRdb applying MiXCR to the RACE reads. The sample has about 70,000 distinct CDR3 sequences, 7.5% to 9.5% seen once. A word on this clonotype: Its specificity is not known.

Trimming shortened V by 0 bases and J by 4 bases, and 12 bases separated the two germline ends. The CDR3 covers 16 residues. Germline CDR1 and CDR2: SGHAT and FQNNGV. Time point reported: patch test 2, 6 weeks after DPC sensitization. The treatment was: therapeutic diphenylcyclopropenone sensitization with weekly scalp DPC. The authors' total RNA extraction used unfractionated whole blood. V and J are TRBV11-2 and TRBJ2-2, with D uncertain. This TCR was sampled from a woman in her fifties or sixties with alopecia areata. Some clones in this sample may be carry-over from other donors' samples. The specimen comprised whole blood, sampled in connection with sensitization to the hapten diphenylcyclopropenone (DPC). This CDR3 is CASSLDSSWATGELFF. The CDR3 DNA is TGTGCCAGCAGCTTAGATTCCTCCTGGGCCACCGGGGAGCTGTTTTTT.